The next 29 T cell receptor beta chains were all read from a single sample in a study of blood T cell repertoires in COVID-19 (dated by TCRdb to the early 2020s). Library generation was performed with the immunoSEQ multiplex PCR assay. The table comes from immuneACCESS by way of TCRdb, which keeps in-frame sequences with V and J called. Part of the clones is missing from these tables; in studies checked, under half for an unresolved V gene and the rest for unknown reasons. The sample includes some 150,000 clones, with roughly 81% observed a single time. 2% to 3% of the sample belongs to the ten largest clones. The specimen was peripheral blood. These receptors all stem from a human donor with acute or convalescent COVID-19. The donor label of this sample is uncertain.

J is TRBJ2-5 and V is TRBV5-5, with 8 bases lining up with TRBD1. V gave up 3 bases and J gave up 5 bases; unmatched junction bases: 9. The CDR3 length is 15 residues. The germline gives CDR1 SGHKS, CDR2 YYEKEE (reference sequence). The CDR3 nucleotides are TGTGCCAGCAGCTCAGGGGGACAGGTGGTCGAGACCCAGTACTTC. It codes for CASSSGGQVVETQYF.

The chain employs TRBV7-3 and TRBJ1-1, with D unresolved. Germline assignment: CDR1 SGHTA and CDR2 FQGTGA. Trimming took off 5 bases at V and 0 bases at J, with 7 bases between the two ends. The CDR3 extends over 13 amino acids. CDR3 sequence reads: CASSEGLNTEAFF. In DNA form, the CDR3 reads TGTGCCAGCAGCGAGGGATTGAACACTGAAGCTTTCTTT. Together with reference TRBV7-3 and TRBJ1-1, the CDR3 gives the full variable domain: GAGVSQTPSNKVTEKGKYVELRCDPISGHTALYWYRQSLGQGPEFLIYFQGTGAADDSGLPNDRFFAVRPEGSVSTLKIQRTERGDSAVYLCASSEGLNTEAFFGQGTRLTVV.

Here the CDR3 reads CASSVTWTGNTEAFF. The CDR3 coding sequence is TGTGCCAGCAGCGTAACCTGGACAGGGAACACTGAAGCTTTCTTT. J is TRBJ1-1 and V is TRBV9; 7 nucleotides agree with TRBD1. Germline CDR1 is SGDLS and CDR2 is YYNGEE. The CDR3 has 15 amino acids. V gave up 1 base and J gave up 1 base; unmatched junction bases: 4. The entire variable domain, with the rest obtained from reference TRBV9 and TRBJ1-1, is as follows: DSGVTQTPKHLITATGQRVTLRCSPRSGDLSVYWYQQSLDQGLQFLIQYYNGEERAKGNILERFSAQQFPDLHSELNLSSLELGDSALYFCASSVTWTGNTEAFFGQGTRLTVV.

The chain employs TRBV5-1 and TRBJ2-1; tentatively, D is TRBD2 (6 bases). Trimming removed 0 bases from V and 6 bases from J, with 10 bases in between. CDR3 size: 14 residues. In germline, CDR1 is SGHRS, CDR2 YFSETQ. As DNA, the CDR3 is TGCGCCAGCAGCTTGGTTCCTAGCGCCAATGAGCAGTTCTTC. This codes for CASSLVPSANEQFF. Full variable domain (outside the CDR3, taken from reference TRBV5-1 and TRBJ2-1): KAGVTQTPRYLIKTRGQQVTLSCSPISGHRSVSWYQQTPGQGLQFLFEYFSETQRNKGNFPGRFSGRQFSNSRSEMNVSTLELGDSALYLCASSLVPSANEQFFGPGTRLTVL.

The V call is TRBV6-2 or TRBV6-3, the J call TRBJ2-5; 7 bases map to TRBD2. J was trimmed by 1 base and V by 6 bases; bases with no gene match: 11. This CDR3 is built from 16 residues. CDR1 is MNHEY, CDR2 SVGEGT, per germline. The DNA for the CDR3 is TGTGCCAGCAGCCCTATAGCGGGCGCGACCCAAGAGACCCAGTACTTC. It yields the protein CASSPIAGATQETQYF.

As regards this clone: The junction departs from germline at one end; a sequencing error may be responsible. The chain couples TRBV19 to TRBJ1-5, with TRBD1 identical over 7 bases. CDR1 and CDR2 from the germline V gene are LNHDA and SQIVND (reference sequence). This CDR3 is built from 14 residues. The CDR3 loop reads CASRDRDSSQPQHF. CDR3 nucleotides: TGTGCCAGTAGAGACCGGGACAGCAGTCAGCCCCAGCATTTT.

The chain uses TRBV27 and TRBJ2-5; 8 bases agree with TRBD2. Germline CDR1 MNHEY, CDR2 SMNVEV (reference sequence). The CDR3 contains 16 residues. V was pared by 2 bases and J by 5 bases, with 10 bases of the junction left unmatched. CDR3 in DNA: TGTGCCAGCAGTTTAAACCGCGGACTAGCCGGTGAGACCCAGTACTTC. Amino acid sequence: CASSLNRGLAGETQYF.

CDR3 protein: CASSLGGAGAYNEQFF. In DNA, the CDR3 is TGTGCCAGCAGCTTGGGGGGAGCGGGGGCATACAATGAGCAGTTCTTC. The chain recombines TRBV5-6 with TRBJ2-1; the match to TRBD2 covers 8 bases. Per germline, CDR1 SGHDT and CDR2 YYEEEE. The CDR3 has 16 amino acids. V shed 0 bases, J shed 4 bases, and the junction held 6 bases outside the gene matches. The variable domain in full, completed from reference TRBV5-6 and TRBJ2-1, reads DAGVTQSPTHLIKTRGQQVTLRCSPKSGHDTVSWYQQALGQGPQFIFQYYEEEERQRGNFPDRFSGHQFPNYSSELNVNALLLGDSALYLCASSLGGAGAYNEQFFGPGTRLTVL.

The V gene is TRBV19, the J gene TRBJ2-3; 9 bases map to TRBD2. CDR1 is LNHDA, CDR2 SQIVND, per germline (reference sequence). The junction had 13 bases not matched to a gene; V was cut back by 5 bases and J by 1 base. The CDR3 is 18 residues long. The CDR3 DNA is TGTGCCAGTAGTCCCGGAGTAGCGGGAGTATACCGCACAGATACGCAGTATTTT. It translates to CASSPGVAGVYRTDTQYF.

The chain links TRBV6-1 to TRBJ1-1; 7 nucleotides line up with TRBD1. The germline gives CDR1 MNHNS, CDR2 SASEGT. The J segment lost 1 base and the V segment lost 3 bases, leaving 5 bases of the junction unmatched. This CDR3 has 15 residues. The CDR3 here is CASSEGTVGNTEAFF. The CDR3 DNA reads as TGTGCCAGCAGTGAGGGGACAGTGGGGAACACTGAAGCTTTCTTT.

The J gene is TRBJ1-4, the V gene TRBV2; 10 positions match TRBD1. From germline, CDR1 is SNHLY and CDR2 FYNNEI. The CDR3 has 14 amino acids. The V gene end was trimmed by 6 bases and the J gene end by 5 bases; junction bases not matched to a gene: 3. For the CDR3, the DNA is TGTGCCAGCAGCAGGACAGGGGGGAATGAAAAACTGTTTTTT. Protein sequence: CASSRTGGNEKLFF. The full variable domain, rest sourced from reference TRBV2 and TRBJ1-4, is EPEVTQTPSHQVTQMGQEVILRCVPISNHLYFYWYRQILGQKVEFLVSFYNNEISEKSEIFDDQFSVERPDGSNFTLKIRSTKLEDSAMYFCASSRTGGNEKLFFGSGTQLSVL.

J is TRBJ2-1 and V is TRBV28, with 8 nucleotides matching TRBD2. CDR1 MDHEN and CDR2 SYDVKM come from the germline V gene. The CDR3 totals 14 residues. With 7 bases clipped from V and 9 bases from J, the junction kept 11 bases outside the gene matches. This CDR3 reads CASTPGGARAEQFF. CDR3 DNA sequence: TGTGCCAGCACCCCCGGGGGGGCAAGGGCTGAGCAGTTCTTC.

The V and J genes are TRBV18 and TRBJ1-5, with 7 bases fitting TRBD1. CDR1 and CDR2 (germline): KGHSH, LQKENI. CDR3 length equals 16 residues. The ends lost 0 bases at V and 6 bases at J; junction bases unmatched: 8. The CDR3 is CASSPPSGGHSQPQHF. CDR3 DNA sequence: TGTGCCAGCTCACCACCGTCAGGGGGTCACAGTCAGCCCCAGCATTTT.

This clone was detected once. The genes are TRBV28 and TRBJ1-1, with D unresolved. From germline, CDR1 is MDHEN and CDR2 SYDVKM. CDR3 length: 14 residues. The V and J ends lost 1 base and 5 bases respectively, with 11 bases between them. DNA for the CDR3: TGTGCCAGCAGTTTATACGGGAAGGAGACTGAAGCTTTCTTT. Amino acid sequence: CASSLYGKETEAFF.

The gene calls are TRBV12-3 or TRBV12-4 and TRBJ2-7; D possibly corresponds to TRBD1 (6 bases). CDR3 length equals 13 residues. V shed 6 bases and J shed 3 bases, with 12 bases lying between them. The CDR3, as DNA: TGTGCCAGCAGCCGGCAAGGGGGCTACGAGCAGTACGTC. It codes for CASSRQGGYEQYV.

CDR3 in amino acids: CASSQERRPHIAGEKRSYEQYV. Here the CDR3 DNA reads TGTGCCAGCAGCCAAGAACGCCGTCCGCATATAGCGGGAGAAAAGAGGTCCTACGAGCAGTACGTC. The chain joins TRBV14 to TRBJ2-7; 9 positions match TRBD2. CDR1 is SGHDN, CDR2 FVKESK, per germline. The CDR3 is 22 amino acids. Unmatched junction bases numbered 22, after V lost 0 bases and J lost 1 base.

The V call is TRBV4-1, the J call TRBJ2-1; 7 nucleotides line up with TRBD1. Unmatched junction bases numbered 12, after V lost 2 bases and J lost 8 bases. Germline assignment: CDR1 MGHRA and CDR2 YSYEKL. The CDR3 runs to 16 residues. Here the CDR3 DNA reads TGCGCCAGCAGCCAAAAACCGGGACAGTGGGGCGATGAGCAGTTCTTC. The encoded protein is CASSQKPGQWGDEQFF.

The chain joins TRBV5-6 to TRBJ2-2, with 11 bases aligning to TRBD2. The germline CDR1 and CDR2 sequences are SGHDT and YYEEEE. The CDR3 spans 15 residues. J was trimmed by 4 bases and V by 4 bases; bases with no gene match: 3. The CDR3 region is CASSPGTSGTGELFF. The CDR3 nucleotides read TGTGCCAGCAGCCCCGGGACTAGCGGCACCGGGGAGCTGTTTTTT.

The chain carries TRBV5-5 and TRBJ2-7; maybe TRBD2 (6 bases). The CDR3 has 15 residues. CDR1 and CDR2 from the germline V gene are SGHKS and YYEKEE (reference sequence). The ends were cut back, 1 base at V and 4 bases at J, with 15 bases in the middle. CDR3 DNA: TGTGCCAGCAGCTTGAATGACGGGGGACTTTACGAGCAGTACTTC. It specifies CASSLNDGGLYEQYF.

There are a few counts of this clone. In nucleotides, the CDR3 is TGTGCCAGCAGCCCGCAGGGGGCGCGGGGTAGTGAGCAGTTCTTC. It codes for CASSPQGARGSEQFF. The rearrangement joins TRBV27 to TRBJ2-1; 8 bases map to TRBD1. This CDR3 comprises 15 residues. The V and J ends lost 6 bases and 9 bases, in that order; junction bases with no gene match: 13. Germline CDR1 is MNHEY and CDR2 is SMNVEV (reference sequence).

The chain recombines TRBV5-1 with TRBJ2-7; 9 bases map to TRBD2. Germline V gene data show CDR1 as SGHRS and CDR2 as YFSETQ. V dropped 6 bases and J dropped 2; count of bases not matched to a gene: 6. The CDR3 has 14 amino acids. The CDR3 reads CASTLLAGTYEQYF. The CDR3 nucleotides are TGCGCCAGCACCCTACTAGCGGGCACCTACGAGCAGTACTTC.

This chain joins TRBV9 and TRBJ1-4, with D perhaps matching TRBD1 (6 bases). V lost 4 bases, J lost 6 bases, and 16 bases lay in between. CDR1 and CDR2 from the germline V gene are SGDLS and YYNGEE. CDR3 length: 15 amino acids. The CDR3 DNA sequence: TGTGCCAGCAGCCCCGGGACAAGCGTATATGAAAAACTGTTTTTT. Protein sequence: CASSPGTSVYEKLFF.

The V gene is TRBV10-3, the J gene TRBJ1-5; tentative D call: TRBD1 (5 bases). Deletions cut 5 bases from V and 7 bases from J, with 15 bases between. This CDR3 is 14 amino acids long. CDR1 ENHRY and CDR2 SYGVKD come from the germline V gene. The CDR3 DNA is TGTGCCATCAGTCTCGGGGGGGAGGGACAGCCCCAGCATTTT. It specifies CAISLGGEGQPQHF.

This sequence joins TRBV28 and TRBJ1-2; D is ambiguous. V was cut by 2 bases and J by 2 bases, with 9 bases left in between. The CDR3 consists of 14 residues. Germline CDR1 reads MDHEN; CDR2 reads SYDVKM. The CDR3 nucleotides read TGTGCCAGCAGTTTACCCACAAACAACTATGGCTACACCTTC. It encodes CASSLPTNNYGYTF.

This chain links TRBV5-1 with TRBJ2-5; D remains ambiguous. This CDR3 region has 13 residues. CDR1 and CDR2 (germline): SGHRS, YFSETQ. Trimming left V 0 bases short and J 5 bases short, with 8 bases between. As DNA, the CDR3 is TGCGCCAGCAGCTTGGGCACTTCGGAGACCCAGTACTTC. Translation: CASSLGTSETQYF.

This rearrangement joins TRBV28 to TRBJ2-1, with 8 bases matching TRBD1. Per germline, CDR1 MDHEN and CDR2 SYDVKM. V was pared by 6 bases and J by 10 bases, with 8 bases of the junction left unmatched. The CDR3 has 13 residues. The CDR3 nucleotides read TGTGCCAGCAGACTAACCGGGACAGGCGAGCAGTTCTTC. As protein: CASRLTGTGEQFF.

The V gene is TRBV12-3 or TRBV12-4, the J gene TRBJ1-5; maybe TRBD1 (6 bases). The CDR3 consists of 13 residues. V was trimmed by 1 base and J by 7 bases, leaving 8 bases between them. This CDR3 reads CASSLEGGQPQHF. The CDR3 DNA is TGTGCCAGCAGTTTAGAAGGGGGACAGCCCCAGCATTTT.

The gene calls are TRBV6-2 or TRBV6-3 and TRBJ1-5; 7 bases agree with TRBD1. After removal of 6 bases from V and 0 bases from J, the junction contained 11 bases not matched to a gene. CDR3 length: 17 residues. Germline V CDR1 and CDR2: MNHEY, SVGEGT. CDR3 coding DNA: TGTGCCAGCAGCTCAACAGGGGCTACTTATAGCAATCAGCCCCAGCATTTT. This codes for CASSSTGATYSNQPQHF.

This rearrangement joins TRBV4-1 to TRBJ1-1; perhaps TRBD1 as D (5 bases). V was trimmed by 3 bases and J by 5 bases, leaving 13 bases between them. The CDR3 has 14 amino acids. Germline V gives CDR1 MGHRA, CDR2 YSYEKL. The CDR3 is CASSQAPGRTEAFF. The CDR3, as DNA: TGCGCCAGCAGCCAGGCACCAGGGAGGACTGAAGCTTTCTTT.